This entry describes one TCR beta chain. The antigen it binds to is not known. The record has no base qualities; no much larger clone is one base away. The source of the sample is a study of blood T cell repertoires in COVID-19 (dated by TCRdb to about 2020). Describing the broader study: The collaborator samples originated in the United States, Italy and Spain and spanned the acute and convalescent phases of COVID-19. The prospective study material was composed of cDNA or gDNA derived from T cells, B-cell-depleted T cells, or PBMCs. Where available, HLA class I and class II types were taken from metadata supplied by the sample provider and were not determined by assay-based typing. The repertoires were made available in a free public database intended to serve as a resource for research on the immune response to SARS-CoV-2. Sample metadata almost always included a de-identified subject ID, COVID-19 status, age in years and sex. The samples were drawn from two sources: the first 160 participants of the ongoing ImmuneRACE study, and 1,254 subjects contributed by 6 global collaborators. Subjects who had been exposed to COVID-19, were actively infected with it, or had recovered from it provided the deeply sampled blood TCRbeta repertoires that made up the dataset. What the study reported, not specific to this receptor: The quantity of clinical and demographic metadata differed by source and by participant and was supplied without curation.

TCRbeta CDR3 regions were amplified from genomic DNA by means of the immunoSEQ Assay, a bias-controlled multiplex PCR. The paper's processing steps were these. Nucleated cell counts per sample were estimated from amplification of reference gene primers within the assay. To quantify the absolute abundance of each unique TCRbeta CDR3 rearrangement, sequence reads were collapsed and filtered. For each sample, productive Simpson clonality was calculated as the square root of Simpson's diversity index across productive rearrangements. The table comes from immuneACCESS by way of TCRdb, which keeps in-frame sequences with V and J called. Part of the clones is missing from these tables; in studies checked, under half for an unresolved V gene and the rest for unknown reasons. V and J calls and clone size are given by that table; D and trimming were obtained from the DNA. The sample profile shows approximately 290,000 clones; approximately 89% of them were found once. The ten largest account for 2.2% of the sample.

The CDR3 holds 16 amino acids from the cysteine to the phenylalanine. Only the CDR3 DNA is retained, 48 bases long and in frame from the first base. Trimming at the junction amounts to 5 bases on V and 0 bases on J, and the germline ends lie 13 bases apart. In the germline V gene (reference sequence), CDR1 corresponds to SGHAT and CDR2 to FQDESV. One collaborating source in Seattle enrolled patients while the patients were actively infected and followed the patients over time throughout the course of disease. Collaborating institutions collected whole blood in K2EDTA tubes following their own protocols. For TCRbeta analysis, collaborator samples were shipped as frozen whole blood, as isolated PBMCs, or as DNA extracted from either sample type.

The sequencing input was peripheral blood. This clonotype was sampled from a woman aged 30 to 39 with COVID-19, enrolled during active disease. The chain employs TRBV11-1 and TRBJ2-2, with TRBD1 tentatively as D gene (6 bases match). The DNA reads as follows: TGTGCCAGCAGCGAGGGTGAGGGGGCGAACACCGGGGAGCTGTTTTTT. Its amino acids are CASSEGEGANTGELFF.